The T cell receptor (beta chain) described here comes from a study of T cells in Graves' hyperthyroidism and ophthalmopathy. Overall study context: At the time of initial diagnosis and before any treatment, peripheral blood was collected.

CDR1 and CDR2 from the germline V gene are SQVTM and ANQGSEA. The CDR3 runs to 12 residues. The germline V and J ends were trimmed by 8 bases and 2 bases, with 13 bases remaining between them. As concerns this clonotype: No antigen is known for it.

Patients with uncontrolled infections, other autoimmune diseases, pregnancy or lactation were excluded. Every diagnosis used clinical symptoms, serum thyroxine and TRAb, thyroid ultrasound and orbital computed tomography. TCR beta CDR3 sequences were amplified from RNA transcripts. Researchers ran a first-round RT-PCR on the TCR CDR3 using the HTBI primer set. TCRdb itself ran the multiplex PCR reads through MiXCR, one entry per CDR3 protein. This sample has roughly 800,000 distinct CDR3 sequences, with about 38% found just once. General study findings and limits: Blood held most thyroid clonotypes expanded above 0.001 frequency.

Sequencing was carried out using blood. The clonotype was recovered from a man younger than 30 with Graves' hyperthyroidism. The chain is built from TRBV29-1 and TRBJ2-7; a weak D match, TRBD1 (6 bases). Written as DNA, the CDR3 is TGCAGCCTCGGACAGCCAACCTACGAGCAGTACTTC. This gives the protein CSLGQPTYEQYF.